This T cell receptor beta chain was recorded in a study of T cell responses to AZD1222 COVID-19 vaccine. Whole-study findings and limits: Unmutated regions of variants are reportedly targeted by nearly half of spike-specific TCRs. Increases in Spike-specific TCR breadth and depth were seen after two AZD1222 doses. Seropositive status at baseline applied to only five to seven AZD1222 recipients. The peak T cell response came first, and repertoires were sampled only after it.

This clone was seen only once. Its cognate antigen is unknown. V lost 2 bases to trimming and J lost 5 bases, with 21 bases between them. CDR1 is GTSNPN, CDR2 SVGIG, per germline (reference sequence). The length of the CDR3 is 17 residues. Assay used: immunoSEQ multiplex PCR; TCRdb lists only in-frame clones, some missing. The sample contains 95,000 to 130,000 clones, roughly 87% of which appear only once. The source of this sequence is an adult in good health. Specimen: peripheral blood, collected on day 0 of AZD1222 vaccination. J is TRBJ2-2 and V is TRBV30; D is possibly TRBD1 (6 bases). DNA for the CDR3: TGTGCCTGGAGTCCTTTGGACGCAGGGGCTCGGACCGGGGAGCTGTTTTTT. Protein sequence: CAWSPLDAGARTGELFF.